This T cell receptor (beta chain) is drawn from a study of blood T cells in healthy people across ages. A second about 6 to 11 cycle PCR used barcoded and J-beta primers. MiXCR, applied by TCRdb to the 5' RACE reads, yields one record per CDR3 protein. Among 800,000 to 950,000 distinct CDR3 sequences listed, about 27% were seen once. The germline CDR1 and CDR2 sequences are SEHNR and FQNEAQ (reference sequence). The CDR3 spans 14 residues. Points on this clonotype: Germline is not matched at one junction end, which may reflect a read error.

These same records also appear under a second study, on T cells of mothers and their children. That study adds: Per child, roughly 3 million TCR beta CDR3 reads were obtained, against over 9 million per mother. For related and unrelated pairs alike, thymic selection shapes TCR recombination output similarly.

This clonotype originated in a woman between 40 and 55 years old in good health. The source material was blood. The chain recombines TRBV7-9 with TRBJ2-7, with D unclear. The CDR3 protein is CASSPGLISYGQYF. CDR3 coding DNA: TGTGCCAGCAGCCCGGGCCTGATCTCCTACGGGCAGTACTTC.